The 10 T cell receptor beta chains in this list originate from one sample, sequenced in a study of blood T cell repertoires in COVID-19. Using immunoSEQ multiplex PCR, the repertoire was profiled, and TCRdb retains in-frame clones only, with some absent. Among under 200,000 clones, around nine tenths were seen once, and the ten largest hold roughly 21%. The specimen was peripheral blood. These receptors were collected from a man between 60 and 75 years old with active or convalescent COVID-19.

The rearrangement links TRBV19 to TRBJ1-5, with 10 bases fitting TRBD1. CDR1 is LNHDA and CDR2 is SQIVND in the germline V gene (reference sequence). The CDR3 covers 16 residues. V gave up 7 bases and J gave up 3 bases; unmatched junction bases: 9. CDR3 DNA: TGTGCCAGTACCCTGGACAGGGGGGGTGACAATCAGCCCCAGCATTTT. Protein: CASTLDRGGDNQPQHF.

The V and J genes are TRBV19 and TRBJ1-2, with 11 bases that match TRBD1. V dropped 3 bases and J dropped 8; count of bases not matched to a gene: 8. Per germline, CDR1 LNHDA and CDR2 SQIVND (reference sequence). This CDR3 has 15 residues. CDR3 nucleotides: TGTGCCAGTAGTATCATTGGACAGGGGGCCGGCGGCTACACCTTC. The encoded protein is CASSIIGQGAGGYTF.

The chain is built from TRBV14 and TRBJ1-4; D unresolved. The CDR3 extends over 12 amino acids. The germline V gene encodes CDR1 SGHDN and CDR2 FVKESK. V was cut by 1 base and J by 7 bases, with 4 bases left in between. This CDR3 reads CASSQGGEKLFF. CDR3 coding DNA: TGTGCCAGCAGCCAAGGAGGTGAAAAACTGTTTTTT.

Comments on this clone: Distinct nucleotide sequences in the sample also encode this CDR3. V gene TRBV3-1 (or the pseudogene TRBV3-2) combines with J gene TRBJ1-1, with D possibly TRBD1 on 5 matching bases. CDR3 length equals 16 residues. Germline CDR1 LGHDT, CDR2 YNNKEL (reference sequence). Trimming pared 1 base from V and 7 bases from J, leaving 19 bases between. The CDR3: CASSQVVGGWAFEAFF. The CDR3 region has the DNA TGTGCCAGCAGCCAAGTGGTGGGGGGGTGGGCCTTTGAAGCTTTCTTT.

The chain carries TRBV2 and TRBJ2-7; 12 positions agree with TRBD1. Trimming cost V 8 bases and J 4 bases; bases outside gene matches: 6. The CDR3 extends over 14 amino acids. Germline CDR1 and CDR2: SNHLY and FYNNEI. The CDR3 nucleotides are TGTGCCAGCGGAGGGACAGGGGGCCTGTACGAGCAGTACTTC. Translating gives CASGGTGGLYEQYF.

The J gene is TRBJ2-3, the V gene TRBV7-9; D uncertain. This CDR3 is built from 11 residues. Germline CDR1 is SEHNR and CDR2 is FQNEAQ (reference sequence). V was trimmed by 10 bases and J by 4 bases, leaving 9 bases between them. This chain's CDR3 is CATAGPDTQYF. For the CDR3, the DNA is TGTGCCACCGCAGGCCCAGATACGCAGTATTTT. The variable domain in full, completed from reference TRBV7-9 and TRBJ2-3, reads DTGVSQNPRHKITKRGQNVTFRCDPISEHNRLYWYRQTLGQGPEFLTYFQNEAQLEKSRLLSDRFSAERPKGSFSTLEIQRTEQGDSAMYLCATAGPDTQYFGPGTRLTVL.

This clone was seen once. The CDR3 nucleotides read TGTGCCAGCAGCGTAGCTGGGCATAATTCACCCCTCCACTTT. Its protein product is CASSVAGHNSPLHF. V is TRBV9 and J is TRBJ1-6; no definite D call. Germline CDR1 and CDR2: SGDLS and YYNGEE. Deletions cut 0 bases from V and 5 bases from J, with 6 bases between. The length of the CDR3 is 14 residues.

This clone was found a few times. This chain connects TRBV9 to TRBJ2-1; 10 bases agree with TRBD2. J lost 15 bases, V lost 0 bases, and 12 bases had no gene match. The CDR3 runs to 15 residues. CDR1 and CDR2 (germline): SGDLS, YYNGEE. The CDR3 reads CASSVELAGAPRLFF. DNA for the CDR3: TGTGCCAGCAGCGTAGAGCTAGCGGGGGCCCCTCGACTGTTCTTC.

This chain connects TRBV7-9 to TRBJ2-1, with 10 bases lining up with TRBD2. This CDR3 has 15 residues. With 2 bases clipped from V and 3 bases from J, the junction kept 1 base outside the gene matches. CDR1 and CDR2 from the germline V gene are SEHNR and FQNEAQ (reference sequence). The CDR3 region has the DNA TGTGCCAGCAGCTTAAGACTAGCGGGCTACAATGAGCAGTTCTTC. Encoded protein: CASSLRLAGYNEQFF.

The V and J genes are TRBV18 and TRBJ1-2; D remains unclear. V lost 3 bases and J lost 8, with 16 bases in between. This CDR3 region has 14 residues. CDR1 is KGHSH and CDR2 is LQKENI in the germline V gene. This CDR3 is CASSPQTDRGGYTF. The CDR3 region has the DNA TGTGCCAGCTCACCTCAGACTGACCGTGGCGGCTACACCTTC.